The rows below give T cell receptor beta chains drawn from one sample of a study of blood T cell repertoires in COVID-19. Sequencing used immunoSEQ multiplex PCR; TCRdb keeps in-frame clones, though not all of them. The repertoire holds a few hundred thousand clones, with 86% as singletons. What was sequenced was peripheral blood. The receptors here all came from a woman between 45 and 65 years old with COVID-19, enrolled during active disease. The conserved cysteine and the conserved F or W are not part of the CDR3 here.

V gene: TRBV20-1
J gene: TRBJ2-7
CDR3 protein: SASDGKFSYEQY

V gene: TRBV13
J gene: TRBJ2-1
CDR3 protein: ASSTGTGVNEQF

V gene: TRBV9
J gene: TRBJ1-6
CDR3 protein: ASSPTDYNSPLH

V gene: TRBV5-6
J gene: TRBJ2-3
CDR3 protein: ASSHRVLSTDTQY

V gene: TRBV4-1
J gene: TRBJ2-3
CDR3 protein: ASSPRLDADTQY

V gene: TRBV7-9
J gene: TRBJ1-3
CDR3 protein: ASSSGGAGAGNTIY

V gene: TRBV6-6
J gene: TRBJ1-2
CDR3 protein: ASSYPLGQGEAGYT

V gene: TRBV28
J gene: TRBJ2-2
CDR3 protein: ASSNLSLLRGHTGELF

V gene: TRBV10-3
J gene: TRBJ1-5
CDR3 protein: AISAGDSSNQPQH

V gene: TRBV7-6
J gene: TRBJ1-4
CDR3 protein: ASSSGRGPGEKLF

V gene: TRBV14
J gene: TRBJ1-6
CDR3 protein: ASSQVGQGDSPLH

V gene: TRBV7-8
J gene: TRBJ2-3
CDR3 protein: ASSLSPDTQY

V gene: TRBV21-1
J gene: TRBJ2-5
CDR3 protein: ASSKEAGVGETQY

V gene: TRBV5-1
J gene: TRBJ1-4
CDR3 protein: ASSLEAGDNEKLF

V gene: TRBV7-9
J gene: TRBJ1-4
CDR3 protein: ASSSTGSFNEKLF

V gene: TRBV5-6
J gene: TRBJ2-7
CDR3 protein: ASSRGTGGPYEQY

V gene: TRBV23-1
J gene: TRBJ2-3
CDR3 protein: ASSQTPETRLADTTDTQY